This T cell receptor (beta chain) appears in the sequencing data of a study of OX40 agonist ivuxolimab in advanced cancers. The wider study: Every 2 weeks, ivuxolimab was infused into the patients intravenously at between 0.01 and 10 mg/kg. Prior therapy, whether anti-PD-1, anti-PD-L1 or anti-CTLA-4, was allowed, and under 50% had some. Broader study findings: With doses of 0.1 to 3.0 mg/kg, CD4+ and CD8+ blood T cells had undergone clonal expansion by week 6. Several nonresponders also turned out to have low normalized T-cell clonal expansion.

Note on this clone: The antigen remains undetermined.

Produced via immunoSEQ multiplex PCR; TCRdb's table is partial and in-frame only. The repertoire holds 45,000 or so clones, with about 90% as singletons. Germline lookup yields CDR1 SGHRS and CDR2 YFSETQ. Trimming removed 5 bases from V and 8 bases from J, with 24 bases in between. The CDR3 sequence is 16 residues long. This receptor was taken from an adult with an advanced solid tumor such as melanoma, head and neck, liver or kidney cancer. Material: CD4+ or CD8+ T cells sorted from blood, obtained in a trial of the OX40 agonist ivuxolimab. V is TRBV5-1 and J is TRBJ2-3; D is possibly TRBD1 (6 bases). Here the CDR3 DNA reads TGCGCCAGCAGGACTCTCTCCCCGACAGTAGGGGGTACGCAGTATTTT. This sequence encodes CASRTLSPTVGGTQYF.